The rows below give T cell receptor beta chains drawn from one sample of a study of shared clonotypes between healthy human individuals. The assay was immunoSEQ multiplex PCR, and TCRdb's table has in-frame clones only and misses some. The table lists some 700,000 clones, about 90% of them singletons. Input material: memory CD8+ T cells from PBMCs. These receptors originate from a man aged 18 to 30 in good health. Some clones in this sample may be carry-over from other donors' samples. The CDR3 runs from the conserved cysteine through the conserved F or W. The D gene is left open where the match is weak. Only part of the rows carry a size: once, few, many, or a class if the clone is expanded.

v_gene	j_gene	abundance	d_gene	CDR3nt	CDR3aa
TRBV6-5	TRBJ2-7	NA	NA	TGTGCCAGCAGTTACCGTAGGGGGGCTGGCTACGAGCAGTACTTC	CASSYRRGAGYEQYF
TRBV29-1	TRBJ1-1	NA	NA	TGCAGCGTTGAAGAGGACGGCGCTGAAGCTTTCTTT	CSVEEDGAEAFF
TRBV5-1	TRBJ2-7	NA	NA	TGCGCCAGCAGCTTGGTTTCATCCGAGCAGTACTTC	CASSLVSSEQYF
TRBV7-3	TRBJ2-1	NA	NA	TGTGCCAGCAGCCCCCCCCGGGCAGGGTACAATGAGCAGTTCTTC	CASSPPRAGYNEQFF
TRBV28	TRBJ2-7	NA	TRBD1	TGTGCCACTACTTGGACAGGGGGCTCCTACGAGCAGTACTTC	CATTWTGGSYEQYF
TRBV30	TRBJ2-1	NA	TRBD2	TGTGCCTGGAGTGTACCGGGAGGCTCCTACAATGAGCAGTTCTTC	CAWSVPGGSYNEQFF
TRBV11-2	TRBJ1-6	NA	TRBD1	TGTGCCAGCAGCCTTCACCCCGGGACAGGGTGGTCACCCCTCCACTTT	CASSLHPGTGWSPLHF
TRBV29-1	TRBJ1-2	once	NA	TGCAGCGTCCTGGGCCCCCATAAGGGCTACACCTTC	CSVLGPHKGYTF
TRBV9	TRBJ2-5	NA	NA	TGTGCCAGCAGCGCGTCCGGGACTGAAGAGACCCAGTACTTC	CASSASGTEETQYF
TRBV7-9	TRBJ2-2	NA	NA	TGTGCCAGCAGCTTAGTCTGGGGTTCGGGTAACACCGGGGAGCTGTTTTTT	CASSLVWGSGNTGELFF
TRBV7-6	TRBJ2-2	NA	TRBD2	TGTGCCAGCACCATAAGTCTGGCGGGAGGGGCCAACGGGGAGCTGTTTTTT	CASTISLAGGANGELFF